These 8 T cell receptor beta chains were all obtained from the same sample, sequenced in a study of tumor and adjacent non-tumor tissue in lung cancer. This sample's RNA came from whole unsorted tissue. This non-tumor lung sample came from over 3 cm beyond the tumor edge. A modified ARM-PCR protocol with three rounds of nested PCR amplified TCRbeta. TCRdb itself ran the multiplex PCR reads through MiXCR, one entry per CDR3 protein. This sample has 90,000 to 100,000 distinct CDR3 sequences, with 80% found just once. Sequenced material: distant non-tumor lung tissue. The source is a man aged 60 to 69 with small cell lung cancer.

A word on this clonotype: An end of the junction differs from the germline gene, which may be a read error. The rearrangement links TRBV29-1 to TRBJ2-1; D not certain. The germline V gene has CDR1 SQVTM and CDR2 ANQGSEA. The CDR3 totals 11 residues. The CDR3 DNA reads as TGCAGCGTCGCTAACGCGAATGAACAGTTCTTC. Its translation is CSVANANEQFF.

This clonotype turned up a few times. Relative to the germline gene, one junction end is altered; a read error may explain this. The chain is built from TRBV7-9 and TRBJ2-1; D gene unclear. Germline V gives CDR1 SEHNR, CDR2 FQNEAQ (reference sequence). The CDR3 is made up of 12 amino acids. For the CDR3, the DNA is TGTGCTAGCAGCTCAAGTTTGCCTGAGCAGCTCTTC. It codes for CASSSSLPEQLF.

With regard to this clonotype: Given the absence of the conserved phenylalanine or tryptophan at the CDR3 end, a read error is likely. This chain connects TRBV4-2 to TRBJ1-1; TRBD1 agrees at 8 bases. Germline loops: CDR1 LGHNA, CDR2 YNFKEQ. CDR3 size: 15 residues. The J segment lost 4 bases and the V segment lost 4 bases, leaving 8 bases of the junction unmatched. The CDR3 reads CASSPARDRLTEAFI. CDR3 nucleotide sequence: TGTGCCAGCAGCCCAGCACGGGACAGGCTCACTGAAGCTTTCATT.

This clonotype occurred once. The junction and the germline gene differ at one end; a read error may be behind it. The V and J genes are TRBV6-5 and TRBJ2-7, with D unclear. The CDR3 runs to 14 residues. Germline values: CDR1 MNHEY, CDR2 SVGAGI. This chain's CDR3 is CTSSYARSLYEQYF. The CDR3 DNA reads TGTACCAGCAGTTACGCACGGAGTCTCTACGAGCAGTACTTC.

This clonotype appeared a single time. At one end the junction does not follow the germline gene, possibly because of a read error. The chain employs TRBV7-8 and TRBJ1-1; the D is unclear. Germline-derived CDR1 and CDR2 are SGHVS and FQNEAQ. The CDR3 has 13 residues. CDR3 region: CASSLNQNTEALF. In nucleotides, the CDR3 is TGTGCCAGCAGCTTAAATCAGAACACTGAAGCTCTCTTT.

The DNA of the CDR3 is TGTGCCAGTTGCTTTAGGTCTAGCGGGAGGGCGAGCCTTTACTACGAGCAGTACGTC. Translating gives CASCFRSSGRASLYYEQYV. The chain combines TRBV11-2 with TRBJ2-7, with 12 bases lining up with TRBD2. Germline CDR1 is SGHAT and CDR2 is FQNNGV. The V gene end was trimmed by 9 bases and the J gene end by 3 bases; junction bases not matched to a gene: 21. The CDR3 has 19 amino acids.

A word on this clonotype: The junction shows a germline mismatch at one end, possibly a read error. This chain joins TRBV6-2 or TRBV6-3 and TRBJ2-3, with D perhaps TRBD2 (6 bases). Germline-derived CDR1 and CDR2 are MNHEY and SVGEGT. This CDR3 is 17 amino acids long. The CDR3 DNA is TGTGCCACCAGTTACTCTATGCGCGGGATGACCGAAGATACGCAGTATTTT. This sequence encodes CATSYSMRGMTEDTQYF.

This clonotype was observed a few times. Given a much more abundant clone one base away, this may be a read error. This chain connects TRBV10-2 to TRBJ2-7; D possibly corresponds to TRBD1 (6 bases). Trimming took off 11 bases at V and 6 bases at J, with 20 bases between the two ends. Germline V gene lookup returns CDR1 WSHSY and CDR2 SAAADI. The CDR3 contains 13 residues. CDR3 protein: CAAWDTGYGEQYF. The CDR3 DNA follows: TGCGCCGCCTGGGACACTGGTTATGGCGAGCAGTACTTC.